What follows are 12 T cell receptor beta chains derived from one specimen sequenced in a study of beta chain features in type 1 diabetes. Every isolated RNA sample was fully reverse transcribed, so sequencing captured expressed TCRB transcripts. Assay used: immunoSEQ multiplex PCR; TCRdb lists only in-frame clones, some missing. In the table there are hundreds of thousands of clones, roughly an eighth of which are singletons. Material for sequencing was naive CD4+ T cells from blood. Source of these receptors: a middle-aged woman in good health.

The V call is TRBV7-9, the J call TRBJ1-5; a weak D match, TRBD1 (5 bases). The germline V and J ends were trimmed by 2 bases and 5 bases, with 7 bases remaining between them. The CDR3 runs to 13 residues. Germline CDR1 and CDR2: SEHNR and FQNEAQ (reference sequence). CDR3: CASSLSRDQPQHF. The CDR3 region has the DNA TGTGCCAGCAGCTTATCCAGGGATCAGCCCCAGCATTTT.

DNA for the CDR3: TGTGCCAGCAGCTTAATAAGGCCTAGCCGGCGAACAGATACGCAGTATTTT. It encodes CASSLIRPSRRTDTQYF. The gene calls are TRBV7-9 and TRBJ2-3, with a possible D match to TRBD2 (5 bases). Trimming took off 2 bases at V and 3 bases at J, with 18 bases between the two ends. The CDR3 spans 17 residues. CDR1 and CDR2 (germline): SEHNR, FQNEAQ (reference sequence).

This clone came up a few times. The V gene is TRBV4-1, the J gene TRBJ2-4, with a weak D call TRBD1 (6 bases). Per germline, CDR1 MGHRA and CDR2 YSYEKL. This CDR3 region has 16 residues. V lost 2 bases and J lost 2, with 13 bases in between. CDR3 bases: TGCGCCAGCAGCCAAATGGGGGCCGCGTCCAAAAACATTCAGTACTTC. It specifies CASSQMGAASKNIQYF.

This clone was counted between two and nine times. CDR3 in amino acids: CASGKGGTEAFF. DNA for the CDR3: TGTGCCAGTGGTAAAGGGGGAACTGAAGCTTTCTTT. J is TRBJ1-1 and V is TRBV19, with D perhaps TRBD1 (6 bases). Germline V gene lookup returns CDR1 LNHDA and CDR2 SQIVND (reference sequence). The CDR3 is 12 amino acids. The germline V and J ends were trimmed by 8 bases and 5 bases, with 12 bases remaining between them.

This clone was detected only a few times. Other DNA sequences within the sample encode an identical CDR3. The CDR3 DNA reads as TGCAGTGCTAGAGCGGGAGAGACCCAGTACTTC. Translated, it gives CSARAGETQYF. The chain couples TRBV20-1 to TRBJ2-5; D not certain. Trimming took 1 base from V and 4 from J, leaving 4 bases between them. The germline V gene has CDR1 DFQATT and CDR2 SNEGSKA (reference sequence). This CDR3 comprises 11 residues.

This clone was counted only a few times. This sequence joins TRBV6-6 and TRBJ2-3; no firm D call. Trimming stripped 5 bases from V and 7 bases from J, with 7 bases between. The CDR3 consists of 11 residues. The germline V gene has CDR1 MNHNY and CDR2 SVGAGI (reference sequence). The CDR3 sequence is CASSPLNTQYF. Written as DNA, the CDR3 is TGTGCCAGCAGTCCCCTTAATACGCAGTATTTT.

This clone was detected only a few times. The chain joins TRBV7-9 to TRBJ1-2, with 7 bases aligning to TRBD1. CDR1 is SEHNR and CDR2 is FQNEAQ in the germline V gene (reference sequence). With V trimmed by 2 bases and J by 4 bases, 7 bases remained unmatched. The CDR3 covers 15 residues. The CDR3 sequence: CASSLNAGGSYGYTF. CDR3 DNA sequence: TGTGCCAGCAGCTTAAATGCAGGGGGTTCCTATGGCTACACCTTC.

This chain uses TRBV5-8 with TRBJ2-1, with 9 bases fitting TRBD1. This CDR3 spans 15 amino acids. Germline values: CDR1 SGHTS, CDR2 YDEGEE. V lost 2 bases to trimming and J lost 2 bases; unmatched junction nucleotides: 2. The CDR3 region is CASSFHRGPYNEQFF. The CDR3, as DNA: TGTGCCAGCAGCTTCCACAGGGGGCCCTACAATGAGCAGTTCTTC.

A few counts support this clone. The rearrangement links TRBV15 to TRBJ2-2; 8 nucleotides align to TRBD2. CDR1 is LNHNV and CDR2 is YYDKDF in the germline V gene (reference sequence). J gave up 6 bases and V 0 bases, and 6 bases lay outside the gene matches. The CDR3 runs to 16 residues. The CDR3 sequence: CATSRELAGVAGELFF. The DNA for the CDR3 is TGTGCCACCAGCAGAGAGCTAGCGGGTGTAGCCGGGGAGCTGTTTTTT. The whole variable domain, remainder taken from reference TRBV15 and TRBJ2-2, is DAMVIQNPRYQVTQFGKPVTLSCSQTLNHNVMYWYQQKSSQAPKLLFHYYDKDFNNEADTPDNFQSRRPNTSFCFLDIRSPGLGDTAMYLCATSRELAGVAGELFFGEGSRLTVL.

This chain links TRBV4-1 with TRBJ1-1, with unresolved D. Trimming stripped 0 bases from V and 0 bases from J, with 8 bases between. Germline CDR1 reads MGHRA; CDR2 reads YSYEKL. The CDR3 totals 15 residues. CDR3 nucleotide sequence: TGCGCCAGCAGCCAAGAAGCGGGTTTGAACACTGAAGCTTTCTTT. Its protein product is CASSQEAGLNTEAFF.

This clone has only a few counts. Other DNA sequences in the sample encode the same CDR3. The chain employs TRBV7-8 and TRBJ2-1; 13 positions match TRBD2. This CDR3 contains 16 residues. After removal of 5 bases from V and 3 bases from J, the junction contained 4 bases not matched to a gene. Germline-derived CDR1 and CDR2 are SGHVS and FQNEAQ. CDR3 sequence: CASSPRLAGGYNEQFF. The CDR3 DNA sequence: TGTGCCAGCAGCCCGCGACTAGCGGGGGGCTACAATGAGCAGTTCTTC.

V is TRBV11-2 and J is TRBJ1-1; weak D call: TRBD1 (5 bases). Germline values: CDR1 SGHAT, CDR2 FQNNGV. Trimming removed 1 base at V and 11 bases at J, with 11 bases between. The CDR3 has 12 amino acids. The CDR3 loop reads CASSLGQPGAFF. In nucleotides, the CDR3 is TGTGCCAGCAGCTTAGGACAGCCCGGGGCTTTCTTT.